Following are 16 T cell receptor beta chains from one sample sequenced in a study of blood T cell repertoires in COVID-19. Method: immunoSEQ multiplex PCR; TCRdb's copy keeps in-frame clones and lacks some. The sample holds around 320,000 clones, 70% to 90% seen once. The sample comprised peripheral blood. These receptors originate from a woman between 25 and 40 years old who had recovered from COVID-19.

V gene TRBV7-2 combines with J gene TRBJ1-2; a possible D gene is TRBD1 (5 bases). Deletions cut 3 bases from V and 7 bases from J, with 15 bases between. CDR1 and CDR2 (germline): SGHTA, FQGNSA. CDR3 size: 14 residues. CDR3 region: CASSFAGYVSGYTF. The CDR3 DNA reads TGTGCCAGCAGCTTCGCAGGGTACGTCTCTGGCTACACCTTC.

The chain carries TRBV7-9 and TRBJ1-6, with 7 bases identical to TRBD1. Germline CDR1 and CDR2: SEHNR and FQNEAQ (reference sequence). The junction had 9 bases not matched to a gene; V was cut back by 5 bases and J by 11 bases. The CDR3 loop spans 14 amino acids. The CDR3 here is CASSTRDSQTPLHF. The CDR3 region has the DNA TGTGCCAGCAGCACCCGGGACAGCCAAACACCCCTCCACTTT.

This clone was observed a few times. The chain joins TRBV6-4 to TRBJ1-2; the match to TRBD1 covers 7 bases. The germline CDR1 and CDR2 sequences are MRHNA and SNTAGT. The CDR3 covers 12 residues. V lost 10 bases, J lost 8 bases, and 10 bases stayed unmatched. The CDR3 sequence is CATASLTGGYTF. CDR3 DNA sequence: TGTGCCACCGCATCGCTGACAGGGGGCTACACCTTC.

The chain joins TRBV7-2 to TRBJ1-2; perhaps TRBD1 as D (5 bases). V gave up 5 bases and J gave up 4 bases, with 17 bases separating them. Germline V gives CDR1 SGHTA, CDR2 FQGNSA. CDR3 length equals 15 residues. The CDR3 loop is CASSPITTVPYGYTF. Here the CDR3 DNA reads TGTGCCAGCAGCCCTATTACGACAGTACCCTATGGCTACACCTTC.

The chain joins TRBV24-1 to TRBJ1-2; no definite D call. The germline V and J ends were trimmed by 3 bases and 6 bases, with 7 bases remaining between them. This CDR3 is built from 12 residues. Germline V gene lookup returns CDR1 KGHDR and CDR2 SFDVKD. The CDR3 here is CATSDREDGYTF. In DNA, the CDR3 is TGTGCCACCAGTGATCGGGAGGATGGCTACACCTTC.

The chain couples TRBV13 to TRBJ2-7; perhaps TRBD2 as D (7 bases). The germline V gene has CDR1 PRHDT and CDR2 FYEKMQ (reference sequence). V gave up 4 bases and J gave up 0 bases, with 16 bases separating them. The CDR3 extends over 16 amino acids. CDR3 protein: CASSSSLRGGSYEQYF. The DNA for the CDR3 is TGTGCCAGCAGCTCTTCCCTAAGGGGGGGCTCCTACGAGCAGTACTTC.

The chain couples TRBV9 to TRBJ2-5; 10 bases fit TRBD2. Germline CDR1 SGDLS, CDR2 YYNGEE. This CDR3 has 16 residues. With V trimmed by 0 bases and J by 5 bases, 7 bases remained unmatched. The CDR3 region has the DNA TGTGCCAGCAGCGTAGGAAGCGGGGGGGGTCTGGAGACCCAGTACTTC. Translating it yields CASSVGSGGGLETQYF.

This clone was counted between two and nine times. The chain is built from TRBV5-4 and TRBJ1-2, with 9 bases aligning to TRBD1. The V and J ends lost 5 bases and 7 bases, in that order; junction bases with no gene match: 6. From germline, CDR1 is SGHNT and CDR2 YYREEE (reference sequence). The length of the CDR3 is 13 residues. The CDR3 is CASRRTGGSGYTF. In nucleotides, the CDR3 is TGTGCCAGCAGACGAACAGGGGGCAGTGGCTACACCTTC.

This clone was seen once. The chain is built from TRBV2 and TRBJ1-5, with 7 bases matching TRBD1. The CDR3 consists of 16 residues. Germline-derived CDR1 and CDR2 are SNHLY and FYNNEI. The ends lost 4 bases at V and 7 bases at J; junction bases unmatched: 13. The CDR3 DNA follows: TGTGCCAGCAGTGTTGGTTACAGGGGAGACTACCAGCCCCAGCATTTT. Protein: CASSVGYRGDYQPQHF.

This chain links TRBV5-5 with TRBJ2-7; 12 bases map to TRBD2. V was pared by 4 bases and J by 2 bases, with 4 bases of the junction left unmatched. Germline lookup yields CDR1 SGHKS and CDR2 YYEKEE (reference sequence). The length of the CDR3 is 15 residues. In DNA, the CDR3 is TGTGCCAGCAGCGCTGGACTAGCGGGGACCTACGAGCAGTACTTC. Amino acid sequence: CASSAGLAGTYEQYF.

This clone is a singleton in its sample. This specimen includes other DNA sequences encoding the same CDR3. The rearrangement links TRBV6-5 to TRBJ1-3; D possibly corresponds to TRBD1 (6 bases). V was cut by 4 bases and J by 0 bases, with 10 bases left in between. Germline assignment: CDR1 MNHEY and CDR2 SVGAGI. This CDR3 is 15 amino acids long. The CDR3 coding sequence is TGTGCCAGCAGTTCGACAGGACGCTCTGGAAACACCATATATTTT. This codes for CASSSTGRSGNTIYF.

The chain employs TRBV11-2 and TRBJ1-4; maybe TRBD1 (6 bases). The CDR3 is 14 amino acids. Germline V gives CDR1 SGHAT, CDR2 FQNNGV. The ends were cut back, 5 bases at V and 5 bases at J, with 12 bases in the middle. CDR3 bases: TGTGCCAGCAGCCCGAACAGGGTCAATGAAAAACTGTTTTTT. This sequence encodes CASSPNRVNEKLFF.

The genes are TRBV5-1 and TRBJ2-3; D is possibly TRBD1 (5 bases). This CDR3 contains 14 residues. Germline lookup yields CDR1 SGHRS and CDR2 YFSETQ. Trimming cost V 4 bases and J 4 bases, with 13 bases left between them. CDR3 DNA: TGCGCCAGCAGCATCTCAGGGTTCCCAGATACGCAGTATTTT. It yields the protein CASSISGFPDTQYF.

This chain uses TRBV9 with TRBJ2-3; 7 bases agree with TRBD2. Germline CDR1 SGDLS, CDR2 YYNGEE. J lost 2 bases, V lost 6 bases, and 15 bases had no gene match. This CDR3 has 17 amino acids. In DNA, the CDR3 is TGTGCCAGCACCAACCTCCCCTCAGCGGGGTTCACAGATACGCAGTATTTT. Encoded protein: CASTNLPSAGFTDTQYF.

This clone occurred once. The chain carries TRBV7-2 and TRBJ2-1, with 8 bases lining up with TRBD1. Germline V lookup: CDR1 SGHTA, CDR2 FQGNSA. Trimming at V came to 5 bases and at J to 2 bases, leaving 5 bases not matched to a gene. This CDR3 comprises 15 residues. The chain's CDR3 is CASSLQGGPYNEQFF. The CDR3 region has the DNA TGTGCCAGCAGCCTACAGGGGGGACCCTACAATGAGCAGTTCTTC.

The V gene is TRBV5-1, the J gene TRBJ1-4; D call uncertain. V gave up 0 bases and J gave up 11 bases, with 8 bases separating them. The CDR3 totals 12 residues. Germline V gene lookup returns CDR1 SGHRS and CDR2 YFSETQ. The CDR3 here is CASSLGANKLFF. CDR3 in DNA: TGCGCCAGCAGCTTGGGGGCTAACAAACTGTTTTTT.